The rows below give T cell receptor beta chains drawn from one sample of a study of blood T cell repertoires in COVID-19. Sequenced by immunoSEQ multiplex PCR; TCRdb stores in-frame clones only, minus some. The sample consists of 90,000 to 150,000 clones, around 79% of them appearing once. The sample taken for sequencing was peripheral blood. The receptors shown here come from a man aged 45-60 years with acute or convalescent COVID-19. The CDR3 runs from the conserved cysteine through the conserved F or W. Each record gives: V gene, clone size, J gene, D gene, CDR3 DNA, CDR3 protein. A D gene is named only where the DNA matches it firmly. Clone size is stated in some rows and not others, as once, few, many or a class when expanded.

TRBV5-5	-	TRBJ2-7	TRBD1	TGTGCCAGCAGCTTGGGACAGGGAAGCTCCTACGAGCAGTACTTC	CASSLGQGSSYEQYF
TRBV6-6	-	TRBJ2-7	-	TGTGCCAGCAGTACAACTCATGGGGTACTAGACGAGCAGTACTTC	CASSTTHGVLDEQYF
TRBV6-5	-	TRBJ1-2	-	TGTGCCAGCAAACAGGGACCTCCTACTAACTATGGCTACACCTTC	CASKQGPPTNYGYTF
TRBV19	few	TRBJ2-1	-	TGTGCCAGTAGTATCGGGGGAAACAATGAGCAGTTCTTC	CASSIGGNNEQFF
TRBV10-3	-	TRBJ1-3	TRBD1	TGTGCCACCACCGGGACAGCGAGCTCTGGAAACACCATATATTTT	CATTGTASSGNTIYF
TRBV4-1	-	TRBJ2-1	TRBD2	TGCGCCAGCAGCCTAAGCGGACTAGCCAAATACAATGAGCAGTTCTTC	CASSLSGLAKYNEQFF
TRBV19	-	TRBJ1-3	-	TGTGCCAGTAGTGCGGATAAGACTGGAAACACCATATATTTT	CASSADKTGNTIYF
TRBV13	-	TRBJ2-7	TRBD1	TGTGCCAGCAGCGACCGGGACAGGGGATCCTACGAGCAGTACTTC	CASSDRDRGSYEQYF
TRBV16	-	TRBJ2-1	-	TGTGCCAGCAGCCAATCTATACTCAACGGCCGACTCTCCTACAATGAGCAGTTCTTC	CASSQSILNGRLSYNEQFF
TRBV24-1	few	TRBJ2-5	-	TGTGCCACCAGTGATTTCGGTAGGGGTTCCCAAGGGACCCAGTACTTC	CATSDFGRGSQGTQYF
TRBV6-6	-	TRBJ1-2	-	TGTGCCAGCAGTTACTCGAGCAGGGACTATGGCTACACCTTC	CASSYSSRDYGYTF
TRBV12-5	-	TRBJ2-7	-	TGTGCTAGTGGTTTGGTAGCGCTTTCCTACGAGCAGTACTTC	CASGLVALSYEQYF
TRBV28	-	TRBJ2-7	TRBD2	TGTGCCACCCGGACTAGCGGGAGGGCGCACGAGCAGTACTTC	CATRTSGRAHEQYF
TRBV7-9	few	TRBJ2-1	-	TGTGCCAGCAGCTTTAGTGGGGCCAATGAGCAGTTCTTC	CASSFSGANEQFF
TRBV21-1	-	TRBJ2-6	-	TGTGCCAGCAGCAAAGAGCGTCTGCAGTCTGGGGCCAACGTCCTGACTTTC	CASSKERLQSGANVLTF
TRBV27	-	TRBJ2-3	TRBD2	TGTGCCAGCATTAGACTAGCGGACGGCACAGATACGCAGTATTTT	CASIRLADGTDTQYF
TRBV10-3	-	TRBJ2-2	-	TGTGCCATCAGTGCCGAGCGTTTTGCGAACACCGGGGAGCTGTTTTTT	CAISAERFANTGELFF
TRBV19	-	TRBJ2-1	-	TGTGCCACTTCTCCCGGACAGTACAATGAGCAGTTCTTC	CATSPGQYNEQFF
TRBV5-1	-	TRBJ2-1	TRBD2	TGCGCCTCCAGGCTAGCGGGATTGAGTGAGCAGTTCTTC	CASRLAGLSEQFF
TRBV10-1	-	TRBJ1-1	TRBD1	TGCGCCAGCAGTTTCGGGACAGGGGCCGCTTTCTTT	CASSFGTGAAFF
TRBV2	-	TRBJ1-1	-	TGTGCCAGCAAACCCGGGGGAACTGAAGCTTTCTTT	CASKPGGTEAFF
TRBV6-5	-	TRBJ2-1	TRBD1	TGTGCCAGCACTTGGACAGGGGGGACCTACAATGAGCAGTTCTTC	CASTWTGGTYNEQFF
TRBV2	-	TRBJ1-3	-	TGTGCCAGCAGTGAATGGCTAGGCTCTGGAAACACCATATATTTT	CASSEWLGSGNTIYF
TRBV19	-	TRBJ1-2	TRBD1	TGTGCCAGTAGTCGGACAGGCATCTATGGCTACACCTTC	CASSRTGIYGYTF
TRBV29-1	-	TRBJ2-1	-	TGCAGCGCCCGACTACCAGACCACAATGAGCAGTTCTTC	CSARLPDHNEQFF
TRBV4-2	few	TRBJ1-2	-	TGTGCCAGCAGCCAAGGGGGCCTCAGGGAGGACTATGGCTACACCTTC	CASSQGGLREDYGYTF
TRBV4-1	-	TRBJ1-4	-	TGCGCCAGCAGCCAAGATTGGCAGGGAATATCTTTT	CASSQDWQGISF
TRBV5-1	-	TRBJ2-2	-	TGCGCCAGCATGCGGGGTTTGGACACCGGGGAGCTGTTTTTT	CASMRGLDTGELFF
TRBV28	once	TRBJ1-5	-	TGTGCCAGCAGTCTACAGGGACAGCCCCAGCATTTT	CASSLQGQPQHF
TRBV11-2	-	TRBJ1-2	TRBD1	TGTGCCAGCAGCTTATTAGGGACAGACTATGGCTACACCTTC	CASSLLGTDYGYTF
TRBV28	-	TRBJ1-5	TRBD1	TGTGCCAGCAGAAATACCGGGACAGGGGCGCAGCCCCAGCATTTT	CASRNTGTGAQPQHF
TRBV6-5	-	TRBJ1-4	-	TGTGCCAGCACTAAACAGATCGGTGAAAAACTGTTTTTT	CASTKQIGEKLFF
TRBV7-9	-	TRBJ2-7	-	TGTGCCAGCAGCTTAACAGGGTCCTCCTACGAGCAGTACTTC	CASSLTGSSYEQYF
TRBV7-3	few	TRBJ2-7	TRBD1	TGTGCCAGCAGCTTACACAGGGGGTACGAGCAGTACTTC	CASSLHRGYEQYF
TRBV28	-	TRBJ1-6	-	TGTGCCAGCAGTTTAGATACAGGCAGAATTAATAATTCACCCCTCCACTTT	CASSLDTGRINNSPLHF
TRBV9	-	TRBJ1-2	-	TGTGCCATCCGGGGGGGTAACTATGGCTACACCTTC	CAIRGGNYGYTF
TRBV7-2	-	TRBJ2-7	-	TGTGCCAGCACCTTTGATGGCGGAGGTTCAGCCTACGAGCAGTACTTC	CASTFDGGGSAYEQYF
TRBV29-1	-	TRBJ2-2	-	TGCAGCCTACGACAGAACACCGGGGAGCTGTTTTTT	CSLRQNTGELFF
TRBV29-1	-	TRBJ1-1	-	TGCAGCGCCGAAAGGGGATACACTGAAGCTTTCTTT	CSAERGYTEAFF
TRBV19	few	TRBJ2-1	-	TGTGCCAGTAGCTGGGGACATCCCTCCTACAATGAGCAGTTCTTC	CASSWGHPSYNEQFF
TRBV19	-	TRBJ1-1	-	TGTGCCAGTAGTATAGGTGCAGGGCGCCTCCCTGAAGCTTTCTTT	CASSIGAGRLPEAFF
TRBV25-1	-	TRBJ2-3	-	TGTGCCAGCAGTCCGATGGTGGCAGGGTGGGCAGATACGCAGTATTTT	CASSPMVAGWADTQYF
TRBV10-3	-	TRBJ2-7	TRBD2	TGTGCCATCAGGGACTCGACTAGCGGGGGGTCCTACGAGCAGTACTTC	CAIRDSTSGGSYEQYF